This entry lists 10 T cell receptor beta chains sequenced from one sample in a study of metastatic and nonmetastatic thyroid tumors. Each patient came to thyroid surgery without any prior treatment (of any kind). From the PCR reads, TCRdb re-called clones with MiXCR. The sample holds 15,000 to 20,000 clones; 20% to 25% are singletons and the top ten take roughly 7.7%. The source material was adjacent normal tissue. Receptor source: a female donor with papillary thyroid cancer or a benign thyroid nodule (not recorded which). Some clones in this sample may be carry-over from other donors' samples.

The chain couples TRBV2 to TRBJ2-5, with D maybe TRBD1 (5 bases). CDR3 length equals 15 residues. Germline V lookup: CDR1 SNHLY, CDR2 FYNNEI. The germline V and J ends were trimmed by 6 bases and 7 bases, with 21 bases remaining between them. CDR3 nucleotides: TGTGCCAGCAGCGAACAGGCTAACAAGAGATCGACCCAGTACTTC. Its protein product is CASSEQANKRSTQYF. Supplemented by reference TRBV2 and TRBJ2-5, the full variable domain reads EPEVTQTPSHQVTQMGQEVILRCVPISNHLYFYWYRQILGQKVEFLVSFYNNEISEKSEIFDDQFSVERPDGSNFTLKIRSTKLEDSAMYFCASSEQANKRSTQYFGPGTRLLVL.

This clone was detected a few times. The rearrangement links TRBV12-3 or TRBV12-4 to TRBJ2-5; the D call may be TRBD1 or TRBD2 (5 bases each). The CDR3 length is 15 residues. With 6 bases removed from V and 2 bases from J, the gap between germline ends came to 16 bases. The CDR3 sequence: CASSLRDPGQETQYF. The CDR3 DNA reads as TGTGCCAGCAGCCTCCGGGACCCCGGGCAAGAGACCCAGTACTTC.

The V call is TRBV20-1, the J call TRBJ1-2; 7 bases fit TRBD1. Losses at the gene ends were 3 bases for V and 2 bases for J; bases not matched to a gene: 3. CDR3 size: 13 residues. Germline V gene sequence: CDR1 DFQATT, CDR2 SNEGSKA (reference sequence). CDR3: CSARDRTNYGYTF. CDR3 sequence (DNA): TGCAGTGCTAGGGACAGGACCAACTATGGCTACACCTTC.

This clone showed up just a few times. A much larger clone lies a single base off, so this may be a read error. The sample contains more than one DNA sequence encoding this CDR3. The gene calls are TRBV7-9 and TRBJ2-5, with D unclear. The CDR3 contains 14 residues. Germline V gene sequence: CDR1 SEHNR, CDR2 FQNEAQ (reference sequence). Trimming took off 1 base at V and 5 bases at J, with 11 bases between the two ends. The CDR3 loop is CASSLVVQQETQYF. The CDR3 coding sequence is TGTGCCAGCAGCTTAGTGGTGCAACAGGAGACCCAGTACTTC.

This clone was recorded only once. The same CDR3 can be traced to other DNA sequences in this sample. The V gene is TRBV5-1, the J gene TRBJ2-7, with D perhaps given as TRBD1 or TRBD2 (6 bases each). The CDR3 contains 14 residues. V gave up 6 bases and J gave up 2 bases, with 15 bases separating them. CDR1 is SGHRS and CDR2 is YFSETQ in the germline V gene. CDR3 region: CASTRGGGPYEQYF. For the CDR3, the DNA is TGCGCCAGCACTCGAGGTGGGGGGCCCTACGAGCAGTACTTC.

The CDR3 reads CASSPDPKSKQYF. For the CDR3, the DNA is TGTGCCAGCAGCCCGGACCCAAAATCGAAACAGTACTTC. The V and J genes are TRBV3-1 and TRBJ2-7; D remains unclear. The CDR3 totals 13 residues. CDR1 and CDR2 (germline): LGHDT, YNNKEL (reference sequence). V dropped 4 bases and J dropped 10 bases, with 17 bases sitting between them.

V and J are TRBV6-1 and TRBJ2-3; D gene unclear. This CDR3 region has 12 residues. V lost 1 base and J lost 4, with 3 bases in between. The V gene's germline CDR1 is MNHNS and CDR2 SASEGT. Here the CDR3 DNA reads TGTGCCAGCAGTGAAGTTGCAGATACGCAGTATTTT. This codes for CASSEVADTQYF.

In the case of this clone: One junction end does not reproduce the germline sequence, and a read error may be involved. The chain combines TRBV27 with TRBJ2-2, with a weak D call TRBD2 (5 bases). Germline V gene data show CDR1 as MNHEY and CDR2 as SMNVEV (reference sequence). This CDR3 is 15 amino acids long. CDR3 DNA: TGTGCCAGCAGTTTACGGACCGCGAACACCGGGGAGCCGTTTTTC. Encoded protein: CASSLRTANTGEPFF.

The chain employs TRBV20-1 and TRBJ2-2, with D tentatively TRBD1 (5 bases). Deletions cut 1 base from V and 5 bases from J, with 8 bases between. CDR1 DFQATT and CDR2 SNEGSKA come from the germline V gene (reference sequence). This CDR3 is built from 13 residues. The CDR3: CSARGQWTGELFF. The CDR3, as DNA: TGCAGTGCTAGAGGACAGTGGACCGGGGAGCTGTTTTTT.

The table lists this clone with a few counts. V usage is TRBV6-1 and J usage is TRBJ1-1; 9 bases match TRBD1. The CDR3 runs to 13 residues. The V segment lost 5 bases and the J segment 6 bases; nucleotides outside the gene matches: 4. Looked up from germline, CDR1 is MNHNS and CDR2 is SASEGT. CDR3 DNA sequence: TGTGCCAGCAGTCAACAGGGGGCAGCTGAAGCTTTCTTT. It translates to CASSQQGAAEAFF.